This T cell receptor (beta chain) was profiled in a study of T cell clusters in autoimmune cytopenias. One tube held mixed TRB-A and TRB-B primer pools for touch-down PCR. One entry per CDR3 protein, without DNA, is what TCRdb gives after re-calling the multiplex PCR reads. This table lists several thousand distinct CDR3 sequences. The CDR3 covers 14 residues. Germline CDR1 and CDR2: SEHNR and FQNEAQ (reference sequence). Each sample's input was 200 to 250 ng genomic DNA, 30,000 to 45,000 genome equivalents. V and J are TRBV7-9 and TRBJ1-1; TCRdb lists TRBD1, though no DNA is available to test this call. This TCR derives from a human donor with an autoimmune cytopenia or autoimmune hepatitis (not recorded which). The specimen sequenced was peripheral blood. CDR3 sequence reads: CASRGPGGITEAFF.